A selection of T cell receptor beta chains follows, all from one sample in a study of vaccination effects on CD4 cells after COVID-19. Here immunoSEQ multiplex PCR was the method, and the copy in TCRdb shows in-frame clones only, minus some. The sample carries roughly 63,000 clones, 80% recorded once. No antigen has been assigned to these receptors. The input for sequencing was CD4+ T cells from PBMCs cultured with SARS-CoV-2 spike peptides, taken before COVID-19 vaccination. The receptors stem from a human donor who received a COVID-19 vaccine. CDR3s include the opening cysteine and the closing phenylalanine or tryptophan. Fields, in order: clone size, D gene, V gene, J gene, CDR3 DNA, CDR3 protein. The D gene is left open where the match is weak. The size entry is marked missing in some rows and otherwise reads once, few, many or a size class.

-	-	TRBV19	TRBJ1-2	TGTGCCAGTAGTATAGATCGTCTCCCCGGACCAGTAAGGGGTGGCTACACCTTC	CASSIDRLPGPVRGGYTF
-	TRBD2	TRBV19	TRBJ2-5	TGTGCCAGTAGTATACCGGGAGGGCGAGAGACCCAGTACTTC	CASSIPGGRETQYF
-	-	TRBV7-2	TRBJ1-1	TGTGCCAGCAGCTTACCCAGGGCGTGGGACACTGAAGCTTTCTTT	CASSLPRAWDTEAFF
-	-	TRBV9	TRBJ1-4	TGTGCCAGCAGCCCGGACAGCGGAGGGGAAAAACTGTTTTTT	CASSPDSGGEKLFF
-	-	TRBV12-3/TRBV12-4	TRBJ1-6	TGTGCCAGCACATCAGGGGCAGGATCACCCCTCCACTTT	CASTSGAGSPLHF
-	-	TRBV5-1	TRBJ1-4	TGCGCCAGCAGCTTGGGGAGTGCAACTAATGAAAAACTGTTTTTT	CASSLGSATNEKLFF
-	-	TRBV28	TRBJ1-4	TGTGCCAGCAGTTTCAGGGGACTAGCAACTAATGAAAAACTGTTTTTT	CASSFRGLATNEKLFF
once	-	TRBV3-1/TRBV3-2	TRBJ1-3	TGTGCCAGCAGCCCCGATCGATGGACCTCTGGAAACACCATATATTTT	CASSPDRWTSGNTIYF
-	TRBD1	TRBV6-5	TRBJ1-1	TGTGCCAGCAGTTCCACATCCACGGGACAGAATAAAGCTTTCTTT	CASSSTSTGQNKAFF
few	-	TRBV6-5	TRBJ1-1	TGTGCCAGCACCCGAGACGGTAACACTGAAGCTTTCTTT	CASTRDGNTEAFF
-	-	TRBV28	TRBJ2-3	TGTGCCAGCAGTCCACCGACAGTCACAGATACGCAGTATTTT	CASSPPTVTDTQYF
-	TRBD2	TRBV5-1	TRBJ2-1	TGCGCCAGCAGCTCAGGAGGGCTAGCGGGGGTCAATGAGCAGTTCTTC	CASSSGGLAGVNEQFF
-	-	TRBV11-2	TRBJ1-1	TGTGCCAGCAGCTTAGATCTTGGGGGTCGACACTTGAACACTGAAGCTTTCTTT	CASSLDLGGRHLNTEAFF
-	-	TRBV4-1	TRBJ1-5	TGCGCCAGCAGCCAAGTTCAAGCCCTAGGCCAGCCCCAGCATTTT	CASSQVQALGQPQHF
-	TRBD1	TRBV19	TRBJ2-5	TGTGCCTCAAAAACCCAGGGGGCCAGAGAGACCCAGTACTTC	CASKTQGARETQYF
-	-	TRBV19	TRBJ1-2	TGTGCCAGTAGTATGTTCAACTATGGCTACACCTTC	CASSMFNYGYTF
-	-	TRBV5-1	TRBJ1-1	TGCGCCAGCAGCCCGGGTACCCCGAACACTGAAGCTTTCTTT	CASSPGTPNTEAFF
-	-	TRBV18	TRBJ2-2	TGTGCCAGCGCGACACAGGGAGGAACCGGGGAGCTGTTTTTT	CASATQGGTGELFF
-	TRBD1	TRBV25-1	TRBJ2-1	TGTGCCAGCTCTGACAGGGCGGTCTACAATGAGCAGTTCTTC	CASSDRAVYNEQFF
few	-	TRBV7-9	TRBJ1-6	TGTGCCAGCAGCTCAGGGTTTAATTCACCCCTCCACTTT	CASSSGFNSPLHF
-	-	TRBV7-9	TRBJ1-1	TGTGCCAGCAGCTTACGGGTCAGGGGCACTGAAGCTTTCTTT	CASSLRVRGTEAFF
-	-	TRBV24-1	TRBJ2-3	TGTGCCACCAGCGGGGCAGATACGCAGTATTTT	CATSGADTQYF
-	-	TRBV10-3	TRBJ1-4	TGTGCCATCAGCGGGACGGATGAAAAACTGTTTTTT	CAISGTDEKLFF
-	-	TRBV6-5	TRBJ1-2	TGTGCCAGCAGGGTCGGGGCCGATTACTATGGCTACACCTTC	CASRVGADYYGYTF
-	TRBD1	TRBV28	TRBJ1-1	TGTGCCAGCAGTCCAGGGGGGCTCGGGAGGAAGAACACTGAAGCTTTCTTT	CASSPGGLGRKNTEAFF
once	-	TRBV12-3/TRBV12-4	TRBJ2-1	TGTGCCAGCAGTTTAATGCCAGGCATTGAGCAGTTCTTC	CASSLMPGIEQFF
-	TRBD1	TRBV5-4	TRBJ2-3	TGTGCCAGCAGGGAACAGGGGGCAAGAGATACGCAGTATTTT	CASREQGARDTQYF
-	TRBD1	TRBV28	TRBJ2-1	TGTGCCAGCATATCACAGGGGGAAACTGGGCAGTTCTTC	CASISQGETGQFF
-	-	TRBV6-5	TRBJ1-5	TGTGCCAGCAGTTACGATATGCAGGGCAGTCAGCCCCAGCATTTT	CASSYDMQGSQPQHF
-	-	TRBV6-5	TRBJ1-1	TGTGCCAGCAGCAATCTAGAGGGGGTAGTAGCTTTCTTT	CASSNLEGVVAFF
-	-	TRBV24-1	TRBJ2-4	TGTGCCACCAGTGATTCGACCGGGCTAGCCAAAAACATTCAGTACTTC	CATSDSTGLAKNIQYF
-	TRBD2	TRBV7-2	TRBJ2-5	TGTGCCAGCAGCCCTGGCTGGGCTAGCGGGGAAGAGACCCAGTACTTC	CASSPGWASGEETQYF
-	TRBD1	TRBV7-9	TRBJ1-3	TGTGCCAGCAGCCGGGGACAGGGGTCCGGAAACACCATATATTTT	CASSRGQGSGNTIYF
once	-	TRBV19	TRBJ1-6	TGTGCCAGTACGCGGAACGGAAGGTCCCATGGCAATTCACCCCTCCACTTT	CASTRNGRSHGNSPLHF
few	-	TRBV19	TRBJ2-4	TGTGCCAGTAGTCTCGAGGCTAGGGGTCCCAAAAACATTCAGTACTTC	CASSLEARGPKNIQYF
-	-	TRBV28	TRBJ2-3	TGTGCCAGCAGGGGCGGCACAGATACGCAGTATTTT	CASRGGTDTQYF
-	-	TRBV5-1	TRBJ1-2	TGCGCCAGCAGCTTGATGCAGGGTTCCAACTATGGCTACACCTTC	CASSLMQGSNYGYTF